The following is a TCR beta chain sequence with its context. Here immunoSEQ multiplex PCR was the method, and the copy in TCRdb shows in-frame clones only, minus some. The sample shows about 100,000 clones, roughly four fifths of them seen only once. The length of the CDR3 is 15 residues. With V trimmed by 5 bases and J by 3 bases, 5 bases remained unmatched. Germline assignment: CDR1 KGHSH and CDR2 LQKENI. These data come from a study of PD-1 blockade in mismatch repair-deficient tumors. This chain joins TRBV18 and TRBJ2-1, with 9 bases identical to TRBD1. The sample consisted of peripheral blood, taken 30 to 36 weeks after starting pembrolizumab. The sequence was obtained from an adult with mismatch repair-deficient cancer. Written as DNA, the CDR3 is TGTGCCAGCTCATCCCGGGACAGGGTCTACAATGAGCAGTTCTTC. Its translation: CASSSRDRVYNEQFF.